A selection of T cell receptor beta chains follows, all from one sample in a study of shared clonotypes between healthy human individuals. Repertoires were generated with immunoSEQ multiplex PCR, while TCRdb's copy carries only in-frame clones and drops some. The table shows fewer than 400,000 clones, with roughly 70% occurring only once. The specimen sequenced was memory CD4+ T cells sorted from blood. These receptors all come from a young man in good health. CDR3s include the opening cysteine and the closing phenylalanine or tryptophan. A D gene is named only where the DNA matches it firmly. A clone size is listed for some rows: how often the clone was seen (once, few, many), or a class if it is expanded.

D: NA
V: TRBV6-6
J: TRBJ1-5
size: many
CDR3: CASSFRAAGSNQPQHF
DNA: TGTGCCAGCAGTTTCCGGGCGGCGGGTAGCAATCAGCCCCAGCATTTT

D: TRBD2
V: TRBV19
J: TRBJ2-1
size: few
CDR3: CASRGSGSSYNEQFF
DNA: TGTGCCAGTAGAGGAAGCGGGAGCTCCTACAATGAGCAGTTCTTC

D: NA
V: TRBV5-1
J: TRBJ2-2
size: NA
CDR3: CASSSDGGRTGELFF
DNA: TGCGCCAGCAGCTCCGACGGTGGCCGAACCGGGGAGCTGTTTTTT

D: TRBD2
V: TRBV5-1
J: TRBJ2-5
size: NA
CDR3: CASSRNPGLAETQYF
DNA: TGCGCCAGCAGCCGCAACCCGGGACTAGCGGAGACCCAGTACTTC

D: TRBD2
V: TRBV30
J: TRBJ2-5
size: NA
CDR3: CAWEAGNQETQYF
DNA: TGTGCCTGGGAAGCGGGGAATCAAGAGACCCAGTACTTC

D: NA
V: TRBV18
J: TRBJ2-5
size: few
CDR3: CASSPQNRETQYF
DNA: TGTGCCAGCTCACCTCAGAATAGAGAGACCCAGTACTTC

D: NA
V: TRBV11-2
J: TRBJ2-7
size: NA
CDR3: CASSFGTDEQYF
DNA: TGTGCCAGCAGCTTCGGGACCGACGAGCAGTACTTC

D: NA
V: TRBV7-2
J: TRBJ2-3
size: many
CDR3: CASSRGQLLTDTQYF
DNA: TGTGCCAGCAGCCGAGGACAGCTTCTCACAGATACGCAGTATTTT

D: TRBD1
V: TRBV7-9
J: TRBJ1-5
size: NA
CDR3: CASSSERGRDQPQHF
DNA: TGTGCCAGCAGCTCTGAGAGGGGGCGGGATCAGCCCCAGCATTTT

D: NA
V: TRBV18
J: TRBJ2-5
size: NA
CDR3: CASSPTMAVETQYF
DNA: TGTGCCAGCTCACCTACTATGGCCGTAGAGACCCAGTACTTC

D: TRBD2
V: TRBV5-1
J: TRBJ2-1
size: NA
CDR3: CASSPPGLAGGPVENEQFF
DNA: TGCGCCAGCAGCCCCCCGGGACTAGCGGGAGGGCCCGTGGAGAATGAGCAGTTCTTC

D: TRBD1
V: TRBV29-1
J: TRBJ1-2
size: once
CDR3: CSVERQGVGYGYTF
DNA: TGCAGCGTTGAGCGTCAGGGGGTTGGCTATGGCTACACCTTC

D: TRBD2
V: TRBV5-1
J: TRBJ2-3
size: many
CDR3: CASSSGLATDTQYF
DNA: TGCGCCAGCAGCTCCGGACTAGCCACAGATACGCAGTATTTT

D: NA
V: TRBV5-1
J: TRBJ2-1
size: NA
CDR3: CASRAGTYNEQFF
DNA: TGCGCCAGCAGAGCCGGGACGTACAATGAGCAGTTCTTC

D: TRBD1
V: TRBV5-4
J: TRBJ2-6
size: NA
CDR3: CASSPDRGSSSGANVLTF
DNA: TGTGCCAGCAGCCCCGACAGGGGCAGTAGTTCCGGGGCCAACGTCCTGACTTTC

D: NA
V: TRBV5-4
J: TRBJ1-4
size: NA
CDR3: CASSLGPGEKLFF
DNA: TGTGCCAGCAGCTTGGGTCCAGGGGAGAAACTGTTTTTT

D: NA
V: TRBV29-1
J: TRBJ1-4
size: NA
CDR3: CSVAGTNEKLFF
DNA: TGCAGCGTTGCGGGAACTAATGAAAAACTGTTTTTT

D: TRBD1
V: TRBV9
J: TRBJ1-1
size: many
CDR3: CASSVGAGGGNTEAFF
DNA: TGTGCCAGCAGCGTAGGGGCAGGGGGCGGGAACACTGAAGCTTTCTTT

D: NA
V: TRBV5-1
J: TRBJ2-4
size: NA
CDR3: CASSFGHQSIRASDKNIQYF
DNA: TGCGCCAGCAGCTTCGGCCACCAAAGCATCAGGGCTAGCGACAAAAACATTCAGTACTTC

D: NA
V: TRBV29-1
J: TRBJ1-1
size: NA
CDR3: CSVERGTNTEAFF
DNA: TGCAGCGTTGAACGGGGGACGAACACTGAAGCTTTCTTT

D: NA
V: TRBV6-4
J: TRBJ2-7
size: NA
CDR3: CASSDWYLGGPSYEQYF
DNA: TGTGCCAGCAGTGACTGGTACTTGGGGGGGCCCTCCTACGAGCAGTACTTC

D: NA
V: TRBV19
J: TRBJ2-2
size: once
CDR3: CASSISGLRNTGELFF
DNA: TGTGCCAGTAGTATTTCTGGACTAAGGAACACCGGGGAGCTGTTTTTT

D: NA
V: TRBV19
J: TRBJ1-5
size: once
CDR3: CASSTPVGGSIQPQHF
DNA: TGTGCCAGTAGTACCCCGGTGGGGGGTTCCATTCAGCCCCAGCATTTT

D: TRBD1
V: TRBV5-6
J: TRBJ1-3
size: NA
CDR3: CASREGQGAGGNTIYF
DNA: TGTGCCAGCAGGGAAGGACAGGGGGCAGGTGGAAACACCATATATTTT